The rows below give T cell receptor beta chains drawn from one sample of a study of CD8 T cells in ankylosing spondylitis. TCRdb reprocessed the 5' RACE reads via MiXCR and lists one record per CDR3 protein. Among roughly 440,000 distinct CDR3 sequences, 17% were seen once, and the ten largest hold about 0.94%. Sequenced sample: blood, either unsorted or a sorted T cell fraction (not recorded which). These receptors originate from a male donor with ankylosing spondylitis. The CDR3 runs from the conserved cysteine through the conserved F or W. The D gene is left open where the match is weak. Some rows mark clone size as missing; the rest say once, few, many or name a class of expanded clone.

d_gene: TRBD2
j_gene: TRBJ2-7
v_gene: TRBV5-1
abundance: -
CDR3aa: CASSLGAGAYEQYF
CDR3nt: TGCGCCAGCAGCTTGGGGGCGGGAGCCTACGAGCAGTACTTC

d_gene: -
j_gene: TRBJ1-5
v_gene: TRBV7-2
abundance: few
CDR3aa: CASSPFGGGQPQHF
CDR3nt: TGTGCCAGCAGCCCCTTCGGGGGTGGACAGCCCCAGCATTTT

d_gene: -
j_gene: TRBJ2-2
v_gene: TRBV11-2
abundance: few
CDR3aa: CASSLRAGVQGNTGELFF
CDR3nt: TGTGCCAGCAGCTTACGGGCGGGTGTACAGGGAAACACCGGGGAGCTGTTTTTT

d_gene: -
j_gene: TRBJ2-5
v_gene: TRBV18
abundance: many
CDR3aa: CASSPPTETQYF
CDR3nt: TGTGCCAGCTCACCACCCACGGAGACCCAGTACTTC

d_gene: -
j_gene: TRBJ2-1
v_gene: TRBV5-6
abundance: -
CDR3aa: CASRTGVVLGEQFF
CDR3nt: TGTGCCAGCAGAACCGGGGTAGTCCTTGGTGAGCAGTTCTTC

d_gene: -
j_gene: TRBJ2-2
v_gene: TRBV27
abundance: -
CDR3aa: CASTLGGAGELFF
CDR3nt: TGTGCCAGCACCCTGGGGGGAGCCGGGGAGCTGTTTTTT

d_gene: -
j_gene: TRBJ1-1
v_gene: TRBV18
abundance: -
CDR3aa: CASSQDPGGNTEAFF
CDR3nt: TGTGCCAGCTCACAGGACCCGGGGGGCAACACTGAAGCTTTCTTT

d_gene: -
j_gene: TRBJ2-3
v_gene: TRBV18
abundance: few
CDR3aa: CASSPPMKNTDTQYF
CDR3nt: TGTGCCAGCTCACCCCCCATGAAGAACACAGATACGCAGTATTTT

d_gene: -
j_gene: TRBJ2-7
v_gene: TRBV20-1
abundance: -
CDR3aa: CSARKPGPSTYEQYF
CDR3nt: TGCAGTGCTAGGAAACCGGGACCCTCAACCTACGAGCAGTACTTC

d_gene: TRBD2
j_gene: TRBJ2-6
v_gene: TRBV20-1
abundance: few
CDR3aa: CSASTLAGHSGANVLTF
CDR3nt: TGCAGTGCTAGCACTCTAGCGGGCCACTCTGGGGCCAACGTCCTGACTTTC

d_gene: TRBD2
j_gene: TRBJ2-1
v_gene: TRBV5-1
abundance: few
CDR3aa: CASSFGLESPNEQFF
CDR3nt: TGCGCCAGCAGCTTCGGACTAGAGTCGCCCAATGAGCAGTTCTTC

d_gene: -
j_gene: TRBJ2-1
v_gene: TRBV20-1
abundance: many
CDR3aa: CSAGGGNEQFF
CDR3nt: TGCAGTGCGGGGGGAGGCAATGAGCAGTTCTTC

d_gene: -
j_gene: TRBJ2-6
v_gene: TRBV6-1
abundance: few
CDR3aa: CASSRGSGANVLTF
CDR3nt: TGTGCCAGCAGTAGGGGCTCTGGGGCCAACGTCCTGACTTTC

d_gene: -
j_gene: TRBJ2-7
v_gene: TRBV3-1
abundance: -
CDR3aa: CASSQRGIYEQYF
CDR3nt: TGTGCCAGCAGCCAACGAGGGATCTACGAGCAGTACTTC

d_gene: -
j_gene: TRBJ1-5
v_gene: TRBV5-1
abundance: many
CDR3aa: CASSLGPGGNQPQHF
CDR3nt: TGCGCCAGCAGCTTGGGGCCGGGAGGGAATCAGCCCCAGCATTTT

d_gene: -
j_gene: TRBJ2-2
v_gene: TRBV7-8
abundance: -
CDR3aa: CASSRRAQNTGELFF
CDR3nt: TGTGCCAGCAGCCGCCGGGCCCAGAACACCGGGGAGCTGTTTTTT

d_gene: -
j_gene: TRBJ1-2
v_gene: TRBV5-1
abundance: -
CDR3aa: CASSLVTGRGGYTF
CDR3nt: TGCGCCAGCAGCTTGGTTACAGGCCGTGGAGGCTACACCTTC

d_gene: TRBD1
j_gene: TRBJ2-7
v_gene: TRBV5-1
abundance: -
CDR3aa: CARTGQGADPYEQYF
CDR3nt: TGCGCCAGGACGGGACAGGGGGCCGATCCCTACGAGCAGTACTTC

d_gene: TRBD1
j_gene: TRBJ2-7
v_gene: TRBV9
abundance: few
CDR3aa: CASSSGQGAWEQYF
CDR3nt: TGTGCCAGCAGCAGTGGACAGGGGGCGTGGGAGCAGTACTTC

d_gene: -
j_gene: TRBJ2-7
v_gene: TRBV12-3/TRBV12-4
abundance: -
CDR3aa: CASSPLGSVTYEQYF
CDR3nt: TGTGCCAGCAGCCCTCTCGGGTCGGTTACCTACGAGCAGTACTTC

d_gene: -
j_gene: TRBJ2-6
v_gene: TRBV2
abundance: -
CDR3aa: CASSVRPPSNSGANVLTF
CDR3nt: TGTGCCAGCAGTGTCCGCCCACCTTCTAACTCTGGGGCCAACGTCCTGACTTTC

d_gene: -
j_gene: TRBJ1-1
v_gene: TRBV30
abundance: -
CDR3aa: CAWSVGTGSTEAFF
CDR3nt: TGTGCCTGGAGTGTGGGAACAGGGAGCACTGAAGCTTTCTTT

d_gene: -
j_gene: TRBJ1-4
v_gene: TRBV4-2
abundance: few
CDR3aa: CASSQGQGHNEKLFF
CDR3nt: TGTGCCAGCAGCCAAGGTCAGGGACATAATGAAAAACTGTTTTTT

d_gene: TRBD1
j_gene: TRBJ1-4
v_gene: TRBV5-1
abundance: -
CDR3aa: CASSAGQEGKLFF
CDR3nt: TGCGCCAGCAGCGCTGGACAGGAGGGAAAACTGTTTTTT

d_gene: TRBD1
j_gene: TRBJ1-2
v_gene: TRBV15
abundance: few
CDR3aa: CATSLRQGPSPTYGYTF
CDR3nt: TGTGCCACCAGTTTACGACAGGGCCCATCCCCGACCTATGGCTACACCTTC

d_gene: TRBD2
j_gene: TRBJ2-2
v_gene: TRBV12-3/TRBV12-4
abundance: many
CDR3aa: CASSPSGGGTGELFF
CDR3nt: TGTGCCAGCAGTCCTAGCGGGGGAGGGACCGGGGAGCTGTTTTTT

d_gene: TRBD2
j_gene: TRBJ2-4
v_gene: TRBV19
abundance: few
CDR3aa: CASSRGGGFGIQYF
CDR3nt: TGTGCCAGTAGTAGGGGCGGGGGATTCGGCATTCAGTACTTC

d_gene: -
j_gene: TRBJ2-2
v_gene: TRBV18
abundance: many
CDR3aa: CASSPVTGELFF
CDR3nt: TGTGCCAGCTCACCAGTCACCGGGGAGCTGTTTTTT

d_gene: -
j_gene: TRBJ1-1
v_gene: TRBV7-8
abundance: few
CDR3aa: CASSKGTNTEAFF
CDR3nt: TGTGCCAGCAGCAAAGGGACCAACACTGAAGCTTTCTTT